Listed below are T cell receptor beta chains from one sample, sequenced in a study of blood T cell repertoires in COVID-19. Generated by immunoSEQ multiplex PCR, the TCRdb table keeps only in-frame clones and is missing some. The sample includes a few hundred thousand clones, roughly 87% of them seen just once. Sequenced input: PBMCs or T cells enriched from blood (not recorded which). These receptors were collected from a man aged 18 to 29 with acute COVID-19. Each CDR3 is given with its conserved first and last residue. The order of the fields is V gene, CDR3 protein.

v_gene: TRBV27; CDR3aa: CASSLGAGYGQYF
v_gene: TRBV30; CDR3aa: CAWSQGLGDEQYF
v_gene: TRBV7-9; CDR3aa: CASSPRLAGGSYNEQFF
v_gene: TRBV4-2; CDR3aa: CASSQGAEETQYF
v_gene: TRBV7-9; CDR3aa: CASSLEWSLSGGYTF
v_gene: TRBV28; CDR3aa: CASRTLAGGYNEQFF
v_gene: TRBV25-1; CDR3aa: CASSERGGPMSSDTQYF
v_gene: TRBV21-1; CDR3aa: CASSKAGSFTYEQYF
v_gene: TRBV4-1; CDR3aa: CASSQAPFFSRGGDTNYGYTF
v_gene: TRBV19; CDR3aa: CASSIVGRGPDGYTF
v_gene: TRBV19; CDR3aa: CASSFHGSNQPQHF
v_gene: TRBV11-1; CDR3aa: CASSRRRPPYEQYF
v_gene: TRBV9; CDR3aa: CASSGEVSPLHF
v_gene: TRBV5-1; CDR3aa: CASSLDREGNTIYF
v_gene: TRBV18; CDR3aa: CASSPPHNYEQYF
v_gene: TRBV2; CDR3aa: CASSGTGTGELFF
v_gene: TRBV28; CDR3aa: CASSPSGRYTDTQYF
v_gene: TRBV4-2; CDR3aa: CASSQGGAGPFTEAFF
v_gene: TRBV9; CDR3aa: CASSVASRLADKYNEQFF
v_gene: TRBV28; CDR3aa: CASSPGTGGAQAEKLFF
v_gene: TRBV19; CDR3aa: CASSLLSQPQHF
v_gene: TRBV7-9; CDR3aa: CASSLSGTGVYEQYF
v_gene: TRBV30; CDR3aa: CAWRGTASSYEQYF
v_gene: TRBV12-5; CDR3aa: CASGPTSQYF
v_gene: TRBV10-3; CDR3aa: CAISRLAGGPGTGELFF
v_gene: TRBV5-1; CDR3aa: CASSSGTSGSYNEQFF
v_gene: TRBV6-5; CDR3aa: CASRGDRGRGYTF
v_gene: TRBV5-6; CDR3aa: CASSQLPTGPNEKLFF
v_gene: TRBV6-1; CDR3aa: CASSEGMGAQYF
v_gene: TRBV11-2; CDR3aa: CASSLATGEETQYF
v_gene: TRBV11-2; CDR3aa: CASSLGAGAAGGTDTQYF
v_gene: TRBV6-9; CDR3aa: CASSYPRGGMYNEQFF
v_gene: TRBV2; CDR3aa: CASSVQFRQGAYGYTF